Sequencing of this TCR beta chain was carried out in a study of metastatic and nonmetastatic thyroid tumors. Study at large: Where malignant and benign thyroid patients were concerned, repertoires were compared across blood and tumor or nodule tissue. Whole-study findings and limits: Significantly higher TCR beta diversity was reportedly seen in malignant thyroid tumors than benign nodules, in blood and tumor.

None of the patients had undergone any treatment ahead of thyroid surgery. In its sample, this clone was seen many times. What it binds is unknown. In the authors' methods: The study took CDR3 differences across clinicopathological groups and made a distant-metastasis classifier for papillary thyroid cancer from them. TCRdb reprocessed the PCR reads using MiXCR. These V and J calls originate from TCRdb's pipeline instead of the authors' own analysis. This table has under 20,000 clones, 16% appearing once. Sequenced: blood. This TCR was recovered from a male donor with papillary thyroid cancer or a benign thyroid nodule (not recorded which). Some clones in this sample may be carry-over from other donors' samples.

CDR3 nucleotides: TGTGCCAGCAGTTTGGTAAGTCAGCCCCAGCATTTT. Translated, it gives CASSLVSQPQHF. The chain employs TRBV28 and TRBJ1-5; D is unresolved. In germline, CDR1 is MDHEN, CDR2 SYDVKM. The V gene lost 3 bases and the J gene lost 6 bases, with 6 bases spanning the gap. The CDR3 is 12 residues long.